The clone carrying this T cell receptor beta chain has more than one count but fewer than ten. This specimen comes from a study of blood T cell repertoires in COVID-19. Study information: Sample material is recorded as cDNA or gDNA derived from T cells, B-cell-depleted T cells, or PBMCs.

Assay used: immunoSEQ multiplex PCR; TCRdb lists only in-frame clones, some missing. The profile shows roughly 100,000 clones, 88% of them singletons. Germline V lookup: CDR1 SGHTA, CDR2 FQGNSA. There are 16 residues in the CDR3. The V and J ends lost 5 bases and 6 bases respectively, with 19 bases between them. Sample: peripheral blood. V is TRBV7-2 and J is TRBJ2-2, with D perhaps TRBD1 (6 bases). The TCR sequence derives from a human donor in a cohort sampled during active COVID-19. DNA of the CDR3: TGTGCCAGCAGCCCACAAGCAACACAGGGATCCGGGGAGCTGTTTTTT. Translation gives CASSPQATQGSGELFF.